Detailed here is one T cell receptor (beta chain). This record belongs to a study of cytomegalovirus exposure and HLA in healthy donors. PCR involved 60 Vbeta and 13 Jbeta primers. The assay was immunoSEQ multiplex PCR, and TCRdb's table has in-frame clones only and misses some. The repertoire consists of approximately 150,000 clones, with 82% occurring once and the leading ten covering around 10%. Sequencing was performed on PBMCs. This clonotype was obtained from a man aged 45-60 years in good health and CMV-seropositive.

Here the CDR3 DNA reads TGCGCCAGCAGCCAAGATCGAGGGGGCAAGGACACCGGGGAGCTGTTTTTT. Its protein product is CASSQDRGGKDTGELFF. This chain joins TRBV4-1 and TRBJ2-2, with 7 bases fitting TRBD1. The V gene's germline CDR1 is MGHRA and CDR2 YSYEKL. V shed 0 bases, J shed 3 bases, and the junction held 7 bases outside the gene matches. The CDR3 is made up of 17 amino acids.